The 27 T cell receptor beta chains below all came from one sample that was sequenced in a study of hypomethylating agent response in myelodysplastic syndrome. Assay used: immunoSEQ multiplex PCR; TCRdb lists only in-frame clones, some missing. The sample consists of about 10,000 clones, over 80% of them appearing once. The sample was bone marrow, taken before or after starting hypomethylating agent treatment for myelodysplastic syndrome (not recorded which). The receptors were sampled from a human donor with myelodysplastic syndrome.

By sample share, this clone is large. This chain uses TRBV27 with TRBJ2-2; a possible D gene is TRBD1 (5 bases). Per germline, CDR1 MNHEY and CDR2 SMNVEV (reference sequence). V was trimmed by 1 base and J by 4 bases, leaving 10 bases between them. The CDR3 has 15 residues. This CDR3 is CASSLWGRATGELFF. In DNA form, the CDR3 reads TGTGCCAGCAGTTTATGGGGCAGGGCCACCGGGGAGCTGTTTTTT.

The chain uses TRBV7-8 and TRBJ2-2, with D possibly being TRBD2 (6 bases). Germline assignment: CDR1 SGHVS and CDR2 FQNEAQ. The CDR3 sequence is 15 residues long. V lost 5 bases, J lost 1 base, and 11 bases lay in between. The CDR3 reads CASSGGAENTGELFF. CDR3 DNA sequence: TGTGCCAGCAGCGGAGGGGCAGAGAACACCGGGGAGCTGTTTTTT.

This chain uses TRBV2 with TRBJ1-3, with D possibly being TRBD1 (6 bases). V lost 6 bases, J lost 4 bases, and 16 bases lay in between. The germline V gene has CDR1 SNHLY and CDR2 FYNNEI. The CDR3 is 15 amino acids. For the CDR3, the DNA is TGTGCCAGCAGGGTGAGGGCAGGGGTCGGAAACACCATATATTTT. Translated: CASRVRAGVGNTIYF.

This chain joins TRBV7-2 and TRBJ2-3; D may be TRBD2 (6 bases). Trimming left V 2 bases short and J 10 bases short, with 10 bases between. This CDR3 is built from 12 residues. Per germline, CDR1 SGHTA and CDR2 FQGNSA. The CDR3 loop reads CASSLSWGAQYF. The CDR3 DNA reads TGTGCCAGCAGCTTAAGTTGGGGGGCGCAGTATTTT.

The chain has TRBV7-9 and TRBJ1-1, with TRBD1 identical over 7 bases. The CDR3 has 15 amino acids. The germline V gene has CDR1 SEHNR and CDR2 FQNEAQ (reference sequence). V was clipped by 5 bases and J by 1 base; unmatched bases: 7. The CDR3 here is CASSPRQGENTEAFF. CDR3 coding DNA: TGTGCCAGCAGCCCCCGACAGGGAGAGAACACTGAAGCTTTCTTT.

The chain joins TRBV5-8 to TRBJ1-1; tentative D call: TRBD1 (5 bases). Trimming left V 7 bases short and J 5 bases short, with 15 bases between. In germline, CDR1 is SGHTS, CDR2 YDEGEE. CDR3 length equals 13 residues. The CDR3 bases are TGTGCCAGCGGGAGGACACACTCGACTGAAGCTTTCTTT. Encoded protein: CASGRTHSTEAFF. Filled out from reference TRBV5-8 and TRBJ1-1, the complete variable domain reads EAGVTQSPTHLIKTRGQQATLRCSPISGHTSVYWYQQALGLGLQFLLWYDEGEERNRGNFPPRFSGRQFPNYSSELNVNALELEDSALYLCASGRTHSTEAFFGQGTRLTVV.

The CDR3 region has the DNA TGTGCCAGCAGTGGGACTCAAGAGACCCAGTACTTC. Its translation: CASSGTQETQYF. V gene TRBV2 combines with J gene TRBJ2-5; maybe TRBD2 (5 bases). Trimming left V 4 bases short and J 2 bases short, with 5 bases between. The CDR3 consists of 12 residues. From germline, CDR1 is SNHLY and CDR2 FYNNEI. The full variable domain, with the rest looked up from reference TRBV2 and TRBJ2-5, is EPEVTQTPSHQVTQMGQEVILRCVPISNHLYFYWYRQILGQKVEFLVSFYNNEISEKSEIFDDQFSVERPDGSNFTLKIRSTKLEDSAMYFCASSGTQETQYFGPGTRLLVL.

The chain joins TRBV28 to TRBJ2-6; D may correspond to TRBD1 or TRBD2 (5 bases each). V lost 11 bases to trimming and J lost 2 bases, with 22 bases between them. Germline-derived CDR1 and CDR2 are MDHEN and SYDVKM. The CDR3 loop spans 17 amino acids. The CDR3 DNA reads as TGTGCCGGGGGTAGGGCAGGGAGTATCACTGGGGCCAACGTCCTGACTTTC. Protein sequence: CAGGRAGSITGANVLTF. The full variable domain, with the rest looked up from reference TRBV28 and TRBJ2-6, is DVKVTQSSRYLVKRTGEKVFLECVQDMDHENMFWYRQDPGLGLRLIYFSYDVKMKEKGDIPEGYSVSREKKERFSLILESASTNQTSMYLCAGGRAGSITGANVLTFGAGSRLTVL.

This rearrangement joins TRBV12-5 to TRBJ2-2; D is perhaps TRBD1 (5 bases). V lost 7 bases, J lost 4 bases, and 13 bases lay in between. The germline V gene encodes CDR1 LGHNT and CDR2 FRNRAP. The CDR3 has 14 amino acids. This chain's CDR3 is CASATQGLTGELFF. DNA for the CDR3: TGTGCTAGTGCAACCCAGGGCCTCACCGGGGAGCTGTTTTTT.

CDR3 sequence (DNA): TGTGCCAGTAGTACAGGGGTCGTTGAGACCCAGTACTTC. As protein: CASSTGVVETQYF. This sequence joins TRBV19 and TRBJ2-5; D is perhaps TRBD1 (6 bases). Germline CDR1 and CDR2: LNHDA and SQIVND (reference sequence). The ends were cut back, 4 bases at V and 5 bases at J, with 11 bases in the middle. This CDR3 comprises 13 residues.

The V gene is TRBV10-1, the J gene TRBJ1-4; maybe TRBD1 (5 bases). V was trimmed by 6 bases and J by 4 bases, leaving 9 bases between them. CDR3 length: 13 amino acids. The germline V gene has CDR1 WNHNN and CDR2 SYGVQD (reference sequence). DNA for the CDR3: TGCGCCAGCAGCTCGAGGGGTAATGAAAAACTGTTTTTT. This gives the protein CASSSRGNEKLFF.

The chain employs TRBV10-3 and TRBJ2-7; D not certain. Germline loops: CDR1 ENHRY, CDR2 SYGVKD. V dropped 4 bases and J dropped 0 bases, with 10 bases sitting between them. The CDR3 loop spans 14 amino acids. CDR3 nucleotide sequence: TGTGCCATCAGTGCCAAGAAGAGCTCCTACGAGCAGTACTTC. Protein sequence: CAISAKKSSYEQYF.

The rearrangement joins TRBV19 to TRBJ1-6; D is unresolved. The germline V gene encodes CDR1 LNHDA and CDR2 SQIVND (reference sequence). V was clipped by 4 bases and J by 5 bases, with 9 bases between them. The CDR3 runs 14 residues. The CDR3 sequence: CASSKTPDNSPLHF. The CDR3 region has the DNA TGTGCCAGTAGTAAGACACCCGATAATTCACCCCTCCACTTT.

The chain links TRBV7-9 to TRBJ2-5, with TRBD2 identical over 7 bases. Germline loops: CDR1 SEHNR, CDR2 FQNEAQ (reference sequence). Losses at the gene ends were 3 bases for V and 2 bases for J; bases not matched to a gene: 9. The CDR3 runs to 16 residues. The CDR3 sequence: CASSFHKASGQETQYF. The CDR3 DNA follows: TGTGCCAGCAGCTTCCATAAGGCTAGCGGACAAGAGACCCAGTACTTC.

V and J are TRBV7-9 and TRBJ1-1; D remains unclear. Germline CDR1 SEHNR, CDR2 FQNEAQ (reference sequence). The CDR3 runs 13 residues. Trimming shortened V by 3 bases and J by 3 bases, and 8 bases separated the two germline ends. The CDR3, as DNA: TGTGCCAGCAGCTTCGCGGCCTACACTGAAGCTTTCTTT. Its protein is CASSFAAYTEAFF.

This chain connects TRBV28 to TRBJ1-5, with 11 bases that match TRBD1. The CDR3 extends over 14 amino acids. The V and J ends lost 4 bases and 9 bases, in that order; junction bases with no gene match: 5. Germline V gene sequence: CDR1 MDHEN, CDR2 SYDVKM. The CDR3 reads CASSSGTGGVPQHF. CDR3 sequence (DNA): TGTGCCAGCAGTTCCGGGACAGGGGGTGTGCCCCAGCATTTT.

The V gene is TRBV19, the J gene TRBJ2-3; D is unclear. Deletions cut 7 bases from V and 0 bases from J, with 14 bases between. There are 15 residues in the CDR3. Germline CDR1 reads LNHDA; CDR2 reads SQIVND (reference sequence). CDR3 protein: CASNLDGTSTDTQYF. CDR3 bases: TGTGCCAGTAACCTGGACGGAACTAGCACAGATACGCAGTATTTT.

In this sample, this clone turned up once. Here the CDR3 reads CASSFLRGPDTGELFF. The CDR3 DNA reads TGTGCCAGCAGTTTCCTAAGGGGGCCCGACACCGGGGAGCTGTTTTTT. The chain employs TRBV5-4 and TRBJ2-2; TRBD1 matches at 7 bases. The V gene's germline CDR1 is SGHNT and CDR2 YYREEE (reference sequence). Trimming cost V 5 bases and J 3 bases; bases outside gene matches: 10. CDR3 length: 16 amino acids.

The V call is TRBV19, the J call TRBJ1-2; no firm D call. The CDR3 has 14 residues. With 5 bases removed from V and 7 bases from J, the gap between germline ends came to 17 bases. Germline loops: CDR1 LNHDA, CDR2 SQIVND (reference sequence). CDR3 coding DNA: TGTGCCAGTAGTGGAAGAGGGCAGCCTCCTGGCTACACCTTC. This translates into CASSGRGQPPGYTF.

The rearrangement joins TRBV5-1 to TRBJ1-1; TRBD1 matches 10 bases. Germline CDR1 SGHRS, CDR2 YFSETQ. The CDR3 consists of 14 residues. J lost 4 bases, V lost 4 bases, and 4 bases had no gene match. The CDR3 nucleotides read TGCGCCAGCAGCCCCAGGGACAGGGGCACTGAAGCTTTCTTT. Its protein is CASSPRDRGTEAFF.

The chain carries TRBV7-9 and TRBJ2-6; D may be TRBD2 (6 bases). This CDR3 contains 17 residues. Germline V lookup: CDR1 SEHNR, CDR2 FQNEAQ (reference sequence). The V gene lost 1 base and the J gene lost 2 bases, with 12 bases spanning the gap. CDR3 region: CASSLGGWGAGANVLTF. The CDR3 bases are TGTGCCAGCAGCTTAGGAGGTTGGGGGGCTGGGGCCAACGTCCTGACTTTC.

The chain has TRBV29-1 and TRBJ2-5; 11 positions match TRBD1. Germline-derived CDR1 and CDR2 are SQVTM and ANQGSEA. After removal of 3 bases from V and 5 bases from J, the junction contained 5 bases not matched to a gene. The CDR3 has 14 residues. This CDR3 reads CSVELGQGAETQYF. The CDR3 DNA reads as TGCAGCGTTGAGTTAGGACAGGGGGCTGAGACCCAGTACTTC.

This clone was found a few times. The chain joins TRBV6-5 to TRBJ1-4; D is ambiguous. CDR3 length equals 13 residues. From germline, CDR1 is MNHEY and CDR2 SVGAGI. V lost 2 bases, J lost 4 bases, and 5 bases lay in between. The CDR3 is CASSYGRNEKLFF. The DNA of the CDR3 is TGTGCCAGCAGTTACGGCCGTAATGAAAAACTGTTTTTT.

The gene calls are TRBV7-9 and TRBJ2-7; no definite D call. The CDR3 is 13 residues long. V was shortened by 4 bases and J by 0 bases, with 7 bases between the two germline ends. Germline CDR1 SEHNR, CDR2 FQNEAQ (reference sequence). CDR3 amino acids: CASSSLSSYEQYF. In DNA, the CDR3 is TGTGCCAGCAGCTCCCTTAGCTCCTACGAGCAGTACTTC.

This clone was seen more than once but under ten times. The V gene is TRBV19, the J gene TRBJ2-6, with D hard to call. V was pared by 10 bases and J by 1 base, with 5 bases between. Germline CDR1 and CDR2: LNHDA and SQIVND (reference sequence). The length of the CDR3 is 12 residues. This CDR3 is CATSSGANVLTF. The CDR3 DNA reads TGTGCCACCTCATCTGGGGCCAACGTCCTGACTTTC.

The rearrangement uses TRBV18 and TRBJ1-2; 9 nucleotides match TRBD1. The germline CDR1 and CDR2 sequences are KGHSH and LQKENI. With V trimmed by 4 bases and J by 8 bases, 8 bases remained unmatched. The CDR3 loop spans 14 amino acids. CDR3 nucleotides: TGTGCCAGCTCACAACCGGGACAGGGAAGAGGCTACACCTTC. It codes for CASSQPGQGRGYTF.

The chain uses TRBV29-1 and TRBJ1-2; the D is unclear. Trimming cost V 6 bases and J 6 bases, with 11 bases left between them. Germline V CDR1 and CDR2: SQVTM, ANQGSEA. The CDR3 covers 11 residues. DNA of the CDR3: TGCAGCGTCTATACGAGGGATGGCTACACCTTC. It encodes CSVYTRDGYTF. The full variable domain, with the rest looked up from reference TRBV29-1 and TRBJ1-2, is SAVISQKPSRDICQRGTSLTIQCQVDSQVTMMFWYRQQPGQSLTLIATANQGSEATYESGFVIDKFPISRPNLTFSTLTVSNMSPEDSSIYLCSVYTRDGYTFGSGTRLTVV.